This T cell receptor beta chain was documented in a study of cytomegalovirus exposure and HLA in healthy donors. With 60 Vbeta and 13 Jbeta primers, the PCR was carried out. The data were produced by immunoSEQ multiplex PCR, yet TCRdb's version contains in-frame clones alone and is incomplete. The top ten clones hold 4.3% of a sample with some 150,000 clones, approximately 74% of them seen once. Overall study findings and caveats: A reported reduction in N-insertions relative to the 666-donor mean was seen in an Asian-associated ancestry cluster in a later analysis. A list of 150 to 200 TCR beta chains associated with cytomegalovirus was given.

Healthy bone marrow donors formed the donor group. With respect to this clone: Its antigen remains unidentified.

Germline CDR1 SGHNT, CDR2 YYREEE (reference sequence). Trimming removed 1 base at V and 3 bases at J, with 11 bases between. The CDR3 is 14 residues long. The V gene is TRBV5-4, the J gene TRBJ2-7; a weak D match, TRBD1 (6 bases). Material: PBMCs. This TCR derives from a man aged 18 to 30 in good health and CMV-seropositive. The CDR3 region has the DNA TGTGCCAGCAGCTTGTTCGCGACAGGCTACGAGCAGTACTTC. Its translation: CASSLFATGYEQYF. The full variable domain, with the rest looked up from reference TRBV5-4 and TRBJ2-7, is ETGVTQSPTHLIKTRGQQVTLRCSSQSGHNTVSWYQQALGQGPQFIFQYYREEENGRGNFPPRFSGLQFPNYSSELNVNALELDDSALYLCASSLFATGYEQYFGPGTRLTVT.